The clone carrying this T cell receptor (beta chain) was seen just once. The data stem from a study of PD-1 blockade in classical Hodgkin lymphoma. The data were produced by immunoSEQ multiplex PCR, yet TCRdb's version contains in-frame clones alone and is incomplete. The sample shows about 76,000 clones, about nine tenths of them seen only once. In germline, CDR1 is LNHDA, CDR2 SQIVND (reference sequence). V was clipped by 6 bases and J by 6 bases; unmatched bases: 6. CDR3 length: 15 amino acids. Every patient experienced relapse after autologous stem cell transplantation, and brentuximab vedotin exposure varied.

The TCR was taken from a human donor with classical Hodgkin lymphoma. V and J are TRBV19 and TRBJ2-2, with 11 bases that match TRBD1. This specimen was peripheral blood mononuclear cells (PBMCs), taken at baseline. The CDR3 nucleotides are TGTGCCAGTAGCCTTAGGGGACAGGGGGCCGGGGAGCTGTTTTTT. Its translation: CASSLRGQGAGELFF.